Shown below are 9 T cell receptor beta chains from a single sample sequenced in a study of blood T cell repertoires in COVID-19. Sequencing used immunoSEQ multiplex PCR; TCRdb keeps in-frame clones, though not all of them. The sample shows a few hundred thousand clones, around 90% of them seen only once. Material: PBMCs or T cells enriched from blood (not recorded which). Receptors were obtained from a young woman who had recovered from COVID-19.

The chain joins TRBV27 to TRBJ1-6; unclear D gene. The CDR3 is made up of 14 amino acids. V was pared by 3 bases and J by 4 bases, with 7 bases between. The V gene's germline CDR1 is MNHEY and CDR2 SMNVEV (reference sequence). CDR3 sequence: CASSLTFYNSPLHF. In DNA, the CDR3 is TGTGCCAGCAGTTTGACATTTTATAATTCACCCCTCCACTTT.

The chain employs TRBV7-2 and TRBJ1-5, with a tentative D call TRBD1 (5 bases). Trimming removed 2 bases from V and 7 bases from J, with 18 bases in between. The CDR3 loop spans 16 amino acids. Germline-derived CDR1 and CDR2 are SGHTA and FQGNSA. The CDR3 coding sequence is TGTGCCAGCAGCTTAAACGGGGGAGGGGTAAGACAGCCCCAGCATTTT. This encodes CASSLNGGGVRQPQHF. The full variable domain, in which reference TRBV7-2 and TRBJ1-5 provide the parts outside the CDR3, is GAGVSQSPSNKVTEKGKDVELRCDPISGHTALYWYRQSLGQGLEFLIYFQGNSAPDKSGLPSDRFSAERTGGSVSTLTIQRTQQEDSAVYLCASSLNGGGVRQPQHFGDGTRLSIL.

The chain is built from TRBV12-5 and TRBJ2-1; D is unresolved. The germline V gene has CDR1 LGHNT and CDR2 FRNRAP. The CDR3 sequence is 11 residues long. V lost 7 bases and J 6 bases, leaving 7 bases between the germline ends. CDR3 DNA: TGTGCTAGTGCTACTCCCAATGAGCAGTTCTTC. Protein product: CASATPNEQFF.

This chain links TRBV18 with TRBJ2-4; D might be TRBD1 (6 bases). V gave up 1 base and J gave up 1 base, with 8 bases separating them. The CDR3 has 15 amino acids. CDR1 KGHSH and CDR2 LQKENI come from the germline V gene. CDR3 DNA: TGTGCCAGCTCACCACACAGGGACGCCAAAAACATTCAGTACTTC. Amino acids: CASSPHRDAKNIQYF.

The CDR3 DNA reads TGTGCCAGTAGTCGTTGGGCCGGGGACACTGAAGCTTTCTTT. Translated, it gives CASSRWAGDTEAFF. The chain has TRBV19 and TRBJ1-1; D call uncertain. The germline gives CDR1 LNHDA, CDR2 SQIVND (reference sequence). CDR3 length equals 14 residues. V lost 5 bases to trimming and J lost 3 bases, with 13 bases between them.

This chain connects TRBV7-2 to TRBJ1-5; D call uncertain. This CDR3 contains 16 residues. Trimming cost V 5 bases and J 7 bases, with 21 bases left between them. Germline CDR1 and CDR2: SGHTA and FQGNSA. This chain's CDR3 is CASSPLVGSRVQPQHF. CDR3 DNA sequence: TGTGCCAGCAGCCCTTTAGTTGGGAGCCGGGTACAGCCCCAGCATTTT.

This chain uses TRBV21-1 with TRBJ1-2; TRBD1 was called by the table and not checked on the DNA. TRBV21-1 is a recognized pseudogene. This CDR3 comprises 11 residues. The CDR3 coding sequence is TGTGCCAGCAGCCACAGGGTTGGCTACACCTTC. The encoded protein is CASSHRVGYTF.

The chain joins TRBV18 to TRBJ1-6, with TRBD1 matching over 9 bases. Germline values: CDR1 KGHSH, CDR2 LQKENI. With V trimmed by 2 bases and J by 7 bases, 6 bases remained unmatched. This CDR3 has 16 residues. The CDR3 loop is CASSPSGQGVNSPLHF. CDR3 in DNA: TGTGCCAGCTCACCATCGGGACAGGGTGTAAATTCACCCCTCCACTTT.

The V gene is TRBV5-1, the J gene TRBJ2-3, with a weak D call TRBD1 (6 bases). The CDR3 spans 14 residues. Germline CDR1 is SGHRS and CDR2 is YFSETQ. V gave up 2 bases and J gave up 1 base, with 8 bases separating them. The CDR3 bases are TGCGCCAGCAGCTTACAGGGAGGCACAGATACGCAGTATTTT. This translates into CASSLQGGTDTQYF.